These T cell receptor beta chains were read from a single sample in a study of blood T cell repertoires in COVID-19. Measured with immunoSEQ multiplex PCR; TCRdb has only the in-frame clones, and not every one. The data hold some 89,000 clones, with approximately 80% observed a single time. The sequencing input was peripheral blood. These receptor sequences come from an older man with acute or convalescent COVID-19. Both conserved end residues are part of each CDR3. D genes are given only for firm matches. A clone size is listed for some rows: how often the clone was seen (once, few, many), or a class if it is expanded.

v_gene: TRBV24-1; j_gene: TRBJ2-6; abundance: -; d_gene: TRBD1; CDR3aa: CATSDSGGTGTGANVLTF; CDR3nt: TGTGCCACCAGTGATTCTGGGGGGACAGGGACAGGGGCCAACGTCCTGACTTTC
v_gene: TRBV28; j_gene: TRBJ1-1; abundance: -; d_gene: -; CDR3aa: CASTYSGAPNTEAFF; CDR3nt: TGTGCCAGCACCTATAGTGGGGCCCCGAACACTGAAGCTTTCTTT
v_gene: TRBV19; j_gene: TRBJ1-5; abundance: -; d_gene: -; CDR3aa: CASSDSLYQPQHF; CDR3nt: TGTGCCAGTAGTGACAGTTTATATCAGCCCCAGCATTTT
v_gene: TRBV7-8; j_gene: TRBJ1-4; abundance: -; d_gene: TRBD1; CDR3aa: CASSTQGAATNEKLFF; CDR3nt: TGTGCCAGCAGCACTCAGGGGGCAGCAACTAATGAAAAACTGTTTTTT
v_gene: TRBV7-9; j_gene: TRBJ2-1; abundance: once; d_gene: TRBD2; CDR3aa: CASSRVHSGRAGSYNEQFF; CDR3nt: TGTGCCAGCAGCCGAGTACATAGCGGGAGGGCCGGATCCTACAATGAGCAGTTCTTC
v_gene: TRBV15; j_gene: TRBJ1-5; abundance: -; d_gene: -; CDR3aa: CATSRRRGHQPQHF; CDR3nt: TGTGCCACCAGCAGAAGAAGGGGCCATCAGCCCCAGCATTTT
v_gene: TRBV5-3; j_gene: TRBJ2-1; abundance: -; d_gene: TRBD1; CDR3aa: CARSWGQGFREQFF; CDR3nt: TGTGCCAGAAGCTGGGGACAGGGGTTTAGGGAGCAGTTCTTC
v_gene: TRBV6-5; j_gene: TRBJ1-5; abundance: -; d_gene: -; CDR3aa: CASSYSPTESKHF; CDR3nt: TGTGCCAGCAGTTACTCGCCAACGGAGAGTAAGCATTTT
v_gene: TRBV19; j_gene: TRBJ2-2; abundance: -; d_gene: -; CDR3aa: CASSISYRVTTGELFF; CDR3nt: TGTGCCAGTAGTATAAGTTACAGGGTAACCACCGGGGAGCTGTTTTTT
v_gene: TRBV24-1; j_gene: TRBJ2-1; abundance: few; d_gene: -; CDR3aa: CATSESPTGRRYNEQFF; CDR3nt: TGTGCCACCAGTGAGAGCCCGACGGGGAGACGATACAATGAGCAGTTCTTC
v_gene: TRBV3-1/TRBV3-2; j_gene: TRBJ1-3; abundance: -; d_gene: -; CDR3aa: CASSQVPGTGNTIYF; CDR3nt: TGTGCCAGCAGCCAAGTACCCGGTACTGGAAACACCATATATTTT
v_gene: TRBV4-1; j_gene: TRBJ1-6; abundance: -; d_gene: TRBD1; CDR3aa: CASSQERGQVTLSNSPLHF; CDR3nt: TGCGCCAGCAGCCAAGAACGGGGACAGGTTACCCTTAGTAATTCACCCCTCCACTTT
v_gene: TRBV7-8; j_gene: TRBJ1-2; abundance: -; d_gene: -; CDR3aa: CASSLFRDIRLANYGYTF; CDR3nt: TGTGCCAGCAGCTTATTTCGGGACATAAGGCTAGCTAACTATGGCTACACCTTC
v_gene: TRBV6-5; j_gene: TRBJ2-2; abundance: -; d_gene: -; CDR3aa: CASTKGGTNTGELFF; CDR3nt: TGTGCCAGCACGAAGGGGGGGACGAACACCGGGGAGCTGTTTTTT
v_gene: TRBV19; j_gene: TRBJ2-3; abundance: -; d_gene: -; CDR3aa: CASTWGTDTQYF; CDR3nt: TGTGCCAGTACATGGGGGACTGATACGCAGTATTTT
v_gene: TRBV7-9; j_gene: TRBJ1-1; abundance: -; d_gene: -; CDR3aa: CASSPRGQLNTEAFF; CDR3nt: TGTGCCAGCAGCCCACGAGGACAGCTAAACACTGAAGCTTTCTTT
v_gene: TRBV5-1; j_gene: TRBJ2-3; abundance: -; d_gene: TRBD1; CDR3aa: CASSLGGTGPTDTQYF; CDR3nt: TGCGCCAGCAGCTTGGGTGGGACAGGTCCCACAGATACGCAGTATTTT
v_gene: TRBV4-1; j_gene: TRBJ2-2; abundance: -; d_gene: -; CDR3aa: CASSQGLANTGELFF; CDR3nt: TGCGCCAGCAGCCAAGGACTAGCGAACACCGGGGAGCTGTTTTTT
v_gene: TRBV5-1; j_gene: TRBJ2-2; abundance: -; d_gene: -; CDR3aa: CASSLAANTGELFF; CDR3nt: TGCGCCAGCAGCTTGGCAGCGAACACCGGGGAGCTGTTTTTT
v_gene: TRBV28; j_gene: TRBJ1-2; abundance: -; d_gene: -; CDR3aa: CASSPSSGANYGYTF; CDR3nt: TGTGCCAGCAGTCCGTCCTCAGGGGCTAACTATGGCTACACCTTC
v_gene: TRBV28; j_gene: TRBJ1-2; abundance: -; d_gene: TRBD1; CDR3aa: CASSSRTGGGYTF; CDR3nt: TGTGCCAGCAGTTCGCGGACAGGGGGCGGCTACACCTTC
v_gene: TRBV15; j_gene: TRBJ1-3; abundance: -; d_gene: -; CDR3aa: CATSTYQGFTIYF; CDR3nt: TGTGCCACCAGCACTTATCAGGGTTTCACCATATATTTT
v_gene: TRBV5-1; j_gene: TRBJ2-5; abundance: -; d_gene: -; CDR3aa: CASSLDKGVAETQYF; CDR3nt: TGCGCCAGCAGCTTGGACAAGGGAGTTGCGGAGACCCAGTACTTC
v_gene: TRBV11-2; j_gene: TRBJ2-1; abundance: -; d_gene: -; CDR3aa: CASSLEQLEQFF; CDR3nt: TGTGCCAGCAGCTTAGAACAGCTTGAGCAGTTCTTC
v_gene: TRBV10-3; j_gene: TRBJ1-2; abundance: -; d_gene: TRBD1; CDR3aa: CAISRGTGESYGYTF; CDR3nt: TGTGCCATCAGCAGAGGGACAGGGGAGTCCTATGGCTACACCTTC
v_gene: TRBV28; j_gene: TRBJ1-1; abundance: once; d_gene: -; CDR3aa: CASSLSTLSAPEAFF; CDR3nt: TGTGCCAGCAGTTTATCAACTCTCAGCGCACCTGAAGCTTTCTTT
v_gene: TRBV28; j_gene: TRBJ2-4; abundance: -; d_gene: TRBD1; CDR3aa: CASSIPDRAKNIQYF; CDR3nt: TGTGCCAGCAGTATCCCGGACAGGGCCAAAAACATTCAGTACTTC
v_gene: TRBV12-5; j_gene: TRBJ1-1; abundance: few; d_gene: TRBD1; CDR3aa: CASGKGQMNTEAFF; CDR3nt: TGTGCTAGTGGGAAGGGACAGATGAACACTGAAGCTTTCTTT
v_gene: TRBV2; j_gene: TRBJ1-1; abundance: -; d_gene: TRBD1; CDR3aa: CASTLETGRHTEAFF; CDR3nt: TGTGCCAGCACCCTGGAGACAGGGAGGCACACTGAAGCTTTCTTT
v_gene: TRBV7-9; j_gene: TRBJ2-1; abundance: once; d_gene: TRBD2; CDR3aa: CASSVGLAIYNEQFF; CDR3nt: TGTGCCAGCAGCGTGGGACTAGCGATATACAATGAGCAGTTCTTC
v_gene: TRBV6-1; j_gene: TRBJ1-1; abundance: -; d_gene: TRBD1; CDR3aa: CASSALTGTPATNTEAFF; CDR3nt: TGTGCCAGCAGTGCCCTGACAGGGACCCCGGCAACGAACACTGAAGCTTTCTTT
v_gene: TRBV21-1; j_gene: TRBJ1-5; abundance: -; d_gene: -; CDR3aa: CASSKDGNQGIGNQPQHF; CDR3nt: TGTGCCAGCAGCAAAGATGGAAACCAGGGGATTGGGAATCAGCCCCAGCATTTT